Included here is one T cell receptor beta chain sequence, with context. Antigen unknown. CD45RO/CCR7/CD25/CD127/CD95/CD27 sorting isolated CD4+ naive, central memory, regulatory and stem cell-like memory cells. This specimen belongs to a study of beta chain features in type 1 diabetes. General study results and limits: The study notes PCR might favor shorter templates equally in patients and controls. Significant though moderate, a shortening of TCRB CDR3s appeared in all four CD4+ subsets of Type 1 diabetes patients. The VDJ junctions of type 1 diabetes patients carried fewer insertions and more deletions.

V dropped 5 bases and J dropped 3; count of bases not matched to a gene: 5. The CDR3 covers 13 residues. Germline V gene sequence: CDR1 SGHRS, CDR2 YFSETQ. The isolated RNA, all of it, was reverse transcribed, so expressed TCRB transcripts were what got sequenced. Sequenced naive, central memory and regulatory T cell samples produced an average of about 3.9 million reads. Generated by immunoSEQ multiplex PCR, the TCRdb table keeps only in-frame clones and is missing some. The profile shows over 90,000 clones, over 25% of them singletons. This chain links TRBV5-1 with TRBJ2-7, with 7 positions matching TRBD2. Sequenced material: central memory CD4+ T cells from blood. This sequence originates from a woman in her late teens or twenties with type 1 diabetes. The CDR3 sequence: CASRNAGVYEQYF. CDR3 DNA sequence: TGCGCCAGCAGAAATGCGGGGGTCTACGAGCAGTACTTC. Full variable domain (rest looked up from reference TRBV5-1 and TRBJ2-7): KAGVTQTPRYLIKTRGQQVTLSCSPISGHRSVSWYQQTPGQGLQFLFEYFSETQRNKGNFPGRFSGRQFSNSRSEMNVSTLELGDSALYLCASRNAGVYEQYFGPGTRLTVT.